The 22 T cell receptor beta chains below all came from one sample that was sequenced in a study of blood T cells in healthy people across ages. A sample-barcoded 5' primer and a J-beta primer mix were used in a second PCR of about 7 to 11 cycles. TCRdb reprocessed the 5' RACE reads with MiXCR, giving one entry per CDR3 protein. The sample consists of approximately 1.5 million distinct CDR3 sequences, under 55% of them appearing once. Sample: blood. Receptors were obtained from a woman under 30 in good health.

This clonotype was observed a few times. V and J are TRBV24-1 and TRBJ2-3; 7 nucleotides line up with TRBD2. CDR3 length: 14 amino acids. Trimming took 7 bases from V and 3 from J; bases not matched to a gene: 6. CDR1 and CDR2 (germline): KGHDR, SFDVKD. The CDR3 loop reads CATSLGGKTDTQYF. Here the CDR3 DNA reads TGTGCCACCAGCTTGGGAGGGAAAACAGATACGCAGTATTTT.

The genes are TRBV12-3 or TRBV12-4 and TRBJ2-5, with a weak D call TRBD2 (5 bases). Trimming shortened V by 2 bases and J by 0 bases, and 7 bases separated the two germline ends. The CDR3 loop spans 14 amino acids. The CDR3 nucleotides read TGTGCCAGCAGTTTACGGGGATACCAAGAGACCCAGTACTTC. This gives the protein CASSLRGYQETQYF.

The chain combines TRBV4-3 with TRBJ1-5, with 8 bases fitting TRBD1. CDR3 length: 15 amino acids. Trimming took 3 bases from V and 6 from J; bases not matched to a gene: 7. Germline CDR1 LGHNA, CDR2 YSLEER. As DNA, the CDR3 is TGCGCCAGCAGCCATGGACAGGGTGCGGGTCAGCCCCAGCATTTT. This codes for CASSHGQGAGQPQHF.

This clonotype has just a few counts. J is TRBJ2-5 and V is TRBV7-2; 10 nucleotides align to TRBD2. This CDR3 spans 15 amino acids. With 4 bases clipped from V and 3 bases from J, the junction kept 5 bases outside the gene matches. Germline V gene sequence: CDR1 SGHTA, CDR2 FQGNSA. CDR3 amino acids: CASSWPSGGKETQYF. DNA for the CDR3: TGTGCCAGCAGCTGGCCTAGCGGGGGTAAAGAGACCCAGTACTTC.

In this sample, this clonotype turned up a few times. J is TRBJ1-2 and V is TRBV15; D is perhaps TRBD1 (5 bases). Germline values: CDR1 LNHNV, CDR2 YYDKDF (reference sequence). V lost 0 bases and J lost 7, with 15 bases in between. There are 15 residues in the CDR3. The CDR3 DNA reads as TGTGCCACCAGCAGAGATCCCTCAGGGTTGGGTGGCTACACCTTC. Translated: CATSRDPSGLGGYTF.

This clonotype has more than one count but fewer than ten. The chain couples TRBV20-1 to TRBJ2-1, with 8 bases lining up with TRBD2. This CDR3 region has 13 residues. V was pared by 3 bases and J by 7 bases, with 5 bases of the junction left unmatched. CDR1 and CDR2 from the germline V gene are DFQATT and SNEGSKA (reference sequence). The CDR3 here is CSASSGGPNEQFF. CDR3 sequence (DNA): TGCAGTGCTAGCTCGGGGGGGCCAAATGAGCAGTTCTTC.

This chain connects TRBV25-1 to TRBJ2-7; D gene unclear. Between the trimmed V and J ends, which lost 5 bases and 3 bases, there was a span of 11 bases. The CDR3 totals 13 residues. Germline CDR1 MGHDK, CDR2 SYGVNS. CDR3 sequence reads: CASSNNHDYEQYF. The DNA of the CDR3 is TGTGCCAGCAGTAACAACCATGACTACGAGCAGTACTTC.

This sequence joins TRBV20-1 and TRBJ2-1; 7 nucleotides line up with TRBD2. Germline CDR1 and CDR2: DFQATT and SNEGSKA (reference sequence). Trimming took 3 bases from V and 0 from J; bases not matched to a gene: 5. The CDR3 runs to 15 residues. CDR3 sequence: CSARRASGSYNEQFF. DNA of the CDR3: TGCAGTGCTAGGAGGGCTAGCGGCTCCTACAATGAGCAGTTCTTC.

This clonotype came up many times. The chain links TRBV7-2 to TRBJ2-3, with 11 positions matching TRBD2. CDR1 is SGHTA and CDR2 is FQGNSA in the germline V gene. Trimming cost V 5 bases and J 5 bases; bases outside gene matches: 6. The CDR3 sequence is 15 residues long. The chain's CDR3 is CASSIGLAGGDTQYF. The CDR3 DNA reads as TGTGCCAGCAGCATCGGACTAGCGGGCGGAGATACGCAGTATTTT.

This clonotype came up many times. The CDR3 spells CATSDTVTGEPQHF. CDR3 nucleotides: TGTGCCACCAGTGACACCGTGACAGGGGAGCCCCAGCATTTT. The rearrangement links TRBV24-1 to TRBJ1-5, with 8 bases lining up with TRBD1. J was trimmed by 8 bases and V by 4 bases; bases with no gene match: 6. The length of the CDR3 is 14 residues. Germline CDR1 and CDR2: KGHDR and SFDVKD.

This chain links TRBV7-9 with TRBJ1-2; TRBD1 might be the D (5 bases). The CDR3 runs to 18 residues. V was shortened by 5 bases and J by 6 bases, with 28 bases between the two germline ends. Germline V CDR1 and CDR2: SEHNR, FQNEAQ (reference sequence). CDR3 amino acids: CASSPIPRLRELGDGYTF. In DNA, the CDR3 is TGTGCCAGCAGCCCTATCCCTCGCTTGAGGGAGCTGGGGGATGGCTACACCTTC.

The rearrangement links TRBV7-2 to TRBJ1-2; 9 nucleotides match TRBD1. Per germline, CDR1 SGHTA and CDR2 FQGNSA. Germline trimming cut 5 bases from V and 2 bases from J; bases unmatched to any gene: 6. The CDR3 loop spans 15 amino acids. The CDR3 protein is CASSAGQGPNYGYTF. The CDR3 DNA follows: TGTGCCAGCAGCGCCGGACAGGGGCCCAACTATGGCTACACCTTC.

The gene calls are TRBV20-1 and TRBJ2-1; 9 bases fit TRBD2. The germline CDR1 and CDR2 sequences are DFQATT and SNEGSKA (reference sequence). This CDR3 contains 15 residues. The trim removed 6 bases at V and 5 bases at J, leaving 11 bases unmatched. CDR3 sequence reads: CSARNSGGQNNEQFF. In DNA, the CDR3 is TGCAGTGCGAGAAATAGCGGGGGTCAGAACAATGAGCAGTTCTTC.

Only a few counts were recorded for this clonotype. V usage is TRBV7-2 and J usage is TRBJ2-3; the match to TRBD2 covers 10 bases. In germline, CDR1 is SGHTA, CDR2 FQGNSA. Trimming at V came to 5 bases and at J to 6 bases, leaving 8 bases not matched to a gene. This CDR3 has 15 amino acids. CDR3 in DNA: TGTGCCAGCAGCGCACTAGCGGGGCTGTGGGATACGCAGTATTTT. Translation gives CASSALAGLWDTQYF.

V and J are TRBV7-2 and TRBJ1-1, with 7 bases lining up with TRBD1. CDR1 SGHTA and CDR2 FQGNSA come from the germline V gene. Trimming removed 0 bases from V and 9 bases from J; junction bases left unmatched: 4. This CDR3 has 13 residues. The CDR3, as DNA: TGTGCCAGCAGCTTAGCGGTGGACAGGCAAGCTTTCTTT. The encoded protein is CASSLAVDRQAFF.

Only one count was recorded for this clonotype. The CDR3: CSARAGQKNTEAFF. In nucleotides, the CDR3 is TGCAGTGCTAGAGCGGGACAGAAAAACACTGAAGCTTTCTTT. The chain employs TRBV20-1 and TRBJ1-1; 7 positions match TRBD1. This CDR3 has 14 amino acids. CDR1 DFQATT and CDR2 SNEGSKA come from the germline V gene (reference sequence). V lost 1 base to trimming and J lost 2 bases; unmatched junction nucleotides: 4.

This chain uses TRBV20-1 with TRBJ2-1; TRBD2 matches at 9 bases. The ends lost 4 bases at V and 9 bases at J; junction bases unmatched: 10. The CDR3 totals 14 residues. The germline gives CDR1 DFQATT, CDR2 SNEGSKA (reference sequence). The CDR3 DNA follows: TGCAGTGCTAAGACTAGCGGTCTTGGCGGTGAGCAGTTCTTC. Encoded protein: CSAKTSGLGGEQFF.

This clonotype has just one count. Sequence at one end of the junction differs from germline and may be a read error. V is TRBV4-1 and J is TRBJ2-3; 7 bases match TRBD2. The CDR3 totals 17 residues. The germline CDR1 and CDR2 sequences are MGHRA and YSYEKL. CDR3 residues: CARSQEGTGGYTDTQYF. CDR3 DNA sequence: TGCGCCCGCAGCCAAGAAGGGACGGGGGGATACACAGATACGCAGTATTTT.

The V and J genes are TRBV5-1 and TRBJ2-1; the match to TRBD1 covers 9 bases. In germline, CDR1 is SGHRS, CDR2 YFSETQ. The J segment lost 3 bases and the V segment lost 5 bases, leaving 9 bases of the junction unmatched. The CDR3 is 16 amino acids. The CDR3: CASRVTGGFGYNEQFF. The CDR3 DNA is TGCGCCAGCAGGGTGACAGGGGGGTTCGGCTACAATGAGCAGTTCTTC.

V usage is TRBV12-3 or TRBV12-4 and J usage is TRBJ1-5; D is unclear. With 4 bases removed from V and 4 bases from J, the gap between germline ends came to 8 bases. The CDR3 loop spans 13 amino acids. CDR3 region: CASSWWENQPQHF. For the CDR3, the DNA is TGTGCCAGCAGTTGGTGGGAGAATCAGCCCCAGCATTTT.

For this clonotype: A read error may produce the germline difference seen at one junction end. This sequence joins TRBV7-9 and TRBJ1-1; 7 nucleotides match TRBD1. The germline V gene encodes CDR1 SEHNR and CDR2 FQNEAQ (reference sequence). CDR3 length: 14 residues. CDR3 DNA sequence: TGCGCCAGCAGCATACAGGGGACTAACACTGAAGCTTTCTTT. Its translation is CASSIQGTNTEAFF.

This clonotype was seen a handful of times. The V call is TRBV3-1, the J call TRBJ1-1; no definite D call. Germline-derived CDR1 and CDR2 are LGHDT and YNNKEL (reference sequence). Trimming removed 8 bases from V and 2 bases from J, with 9 bases in between. The length of the CDR3 is 12 residues. CDR3 nucleotide sequence: TGTGCCAGCGGACCTTTAAACACTGAAGCTTTCTTT. Its protein product is CASGPLNTEAFF. The complete variable domain, with remaining parts taken from reference TRBV3-1 and TRBJ1-1, reads DTAVSQTPKYLVTQMGNDKSIKCEQNLGHDTMYWYKQDSKKFLKIMFSYNNKELIINETVPNRFSPKSPDKAHLNLHINSLELGDSAVYFCASGPLNTEAFFGQGTRLTVV.